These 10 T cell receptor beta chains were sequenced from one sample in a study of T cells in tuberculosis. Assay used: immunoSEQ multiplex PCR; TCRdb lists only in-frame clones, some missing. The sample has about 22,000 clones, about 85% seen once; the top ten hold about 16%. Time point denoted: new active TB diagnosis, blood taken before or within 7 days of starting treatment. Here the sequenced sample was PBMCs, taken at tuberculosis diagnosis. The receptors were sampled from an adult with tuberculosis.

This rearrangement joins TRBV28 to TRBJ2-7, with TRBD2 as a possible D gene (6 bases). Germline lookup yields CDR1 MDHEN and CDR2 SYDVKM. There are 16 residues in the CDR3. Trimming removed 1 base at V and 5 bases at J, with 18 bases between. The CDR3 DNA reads TGTGCCAGCAGTTTATCGGCTGGCGGGTGGGGGGACGAGCAGTACTTC. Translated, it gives CASSLSAGGWGDEQYF.

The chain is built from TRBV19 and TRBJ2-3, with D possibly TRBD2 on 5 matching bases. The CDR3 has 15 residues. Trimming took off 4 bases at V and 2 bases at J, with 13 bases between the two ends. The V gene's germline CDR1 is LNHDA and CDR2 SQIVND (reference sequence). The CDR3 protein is CASSNPAAVTDTQYF. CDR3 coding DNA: TGTGCCAGTAGTAACCCAGCGGCCGTCACAGATACGCAGTATTTT. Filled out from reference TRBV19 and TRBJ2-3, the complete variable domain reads DGGITQSPKYLFRKEGQNVTLSCEQNLNHDAMYWYRQDPGQGLRLIYYSQIVNDFQKGDIAEGYSVSREKKESFPLTVTSAQKNPTAFYLCASSNPAAVTDTQYFGPGTRLTVL.

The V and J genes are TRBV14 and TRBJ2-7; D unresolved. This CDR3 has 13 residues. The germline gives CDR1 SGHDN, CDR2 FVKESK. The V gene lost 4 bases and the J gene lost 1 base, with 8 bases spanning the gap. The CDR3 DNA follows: TGTGCCAGCAGCCCAGGAAATTCCTACGAGCAGTACTTC. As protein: CASSPGNSYEQYF. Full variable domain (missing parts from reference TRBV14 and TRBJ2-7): EAGVTQFPSHSVIEKGQTVTLRCDPISGHDNLYWYRRVMGKEIKFLLHFVKESKQDESGMPNNRFLAERTGGTYSTLKVQPAELEDSGVYFCASSPGNSYEQYFGPGTRLTVT.

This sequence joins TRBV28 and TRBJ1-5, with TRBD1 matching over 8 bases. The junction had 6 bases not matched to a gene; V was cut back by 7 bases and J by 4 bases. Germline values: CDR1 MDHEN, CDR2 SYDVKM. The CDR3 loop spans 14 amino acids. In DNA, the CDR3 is TGTGCCAGCATTCCGGGACAGGTTAATCAGCCCCAGCATTTT. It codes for CASIPGQVNQPQHF. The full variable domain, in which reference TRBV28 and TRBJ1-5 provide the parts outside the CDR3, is DVKVTQSSRYLVKRTGEKVFLECVQDMDHENMFWYRQDPGLGLRLIYFSYDVKMKEKGDIPEGYSVSREKKERFSLILESASTNQTSMYLCASIPGQVNQPQHFGDGTRLSIL.

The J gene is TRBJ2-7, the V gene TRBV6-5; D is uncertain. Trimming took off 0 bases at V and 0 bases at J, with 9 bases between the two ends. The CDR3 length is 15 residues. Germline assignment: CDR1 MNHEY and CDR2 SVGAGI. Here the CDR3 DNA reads TGTGCCAGCAGTTACTCGAGCCTTAGCTCCTACGAGCAGTACTTC. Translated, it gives CASSYSSLSSYEQYF.

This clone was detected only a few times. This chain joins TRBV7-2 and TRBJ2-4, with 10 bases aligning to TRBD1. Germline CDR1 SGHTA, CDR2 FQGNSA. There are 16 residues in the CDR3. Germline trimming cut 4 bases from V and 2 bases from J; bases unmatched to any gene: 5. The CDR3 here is CASSYWDRGTKNIQYF. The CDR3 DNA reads TGTGCCAGCAGCTATTGGGACAGGGGAACCAAAAACATTCAGTACTTC. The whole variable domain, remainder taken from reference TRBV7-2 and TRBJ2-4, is GAGVSQSPSNKVTEKGKDVELRCDPISGHTALYWYRQSLGQGLEFLIYFQGNSAPDKSGLPSDRFSAERTGGSVSTLTIQRTQQEDSAVYLCASSYWDRGTKNIQYFGAGTRLSVL.

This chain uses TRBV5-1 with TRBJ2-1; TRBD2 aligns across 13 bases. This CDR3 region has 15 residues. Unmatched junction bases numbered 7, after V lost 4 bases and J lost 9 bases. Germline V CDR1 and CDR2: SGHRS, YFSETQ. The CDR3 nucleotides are TGCGCCAGCAGCCCCACTAGCGGGAGGGAGACTGAGCAGTTCTTC. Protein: CASSPTSGRETEQFF. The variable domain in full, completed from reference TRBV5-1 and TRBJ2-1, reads KAGVTQTPRYLIKTRGQQVTLSCSPISGHRSVSWYQQTPGQGLQFLFEYFSETQRNKGNFPGRFSGRQFSNSRSEMNVSTLELGDSALYLCASSPTSGRETEQFFGPGTRLTVL.

The CDR3 loop reads CASSAPGQGIQPQHF. In DNA form, the CDR3 reads TGTGCCAGCAGTGCACCGGGACAGGGGATCCAGCCCCAGCATTTT. The chain links TRBV28 to TRBJ1-5, with 10 bases aligning to TRBD1. The CDR3 has 15 amino acids. CDR1 and CDR2 from the germline V gene are MDHEN and SYDVKM. The J segment lost 7 bases and the V segment lost 5 bases, leaving 8 bases of the junction unmatched.

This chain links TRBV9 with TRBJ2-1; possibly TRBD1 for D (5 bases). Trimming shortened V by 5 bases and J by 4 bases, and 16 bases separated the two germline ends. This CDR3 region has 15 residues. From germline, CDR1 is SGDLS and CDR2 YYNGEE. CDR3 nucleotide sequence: TGTGCCAGCAGTTTCAGGGTCGGTAGGTACAATGAGCAGTTCTTC. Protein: CASSFRVGRYNEQFF.

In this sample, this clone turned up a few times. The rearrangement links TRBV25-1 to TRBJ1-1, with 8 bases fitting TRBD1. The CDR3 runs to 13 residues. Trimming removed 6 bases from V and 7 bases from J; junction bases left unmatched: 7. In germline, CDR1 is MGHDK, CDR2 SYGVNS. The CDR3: CASRGRGLGEAFF. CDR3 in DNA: TGTGCCAGCAGGGGCAGGGGGCTCGGTGAAGCTTTCTTT.